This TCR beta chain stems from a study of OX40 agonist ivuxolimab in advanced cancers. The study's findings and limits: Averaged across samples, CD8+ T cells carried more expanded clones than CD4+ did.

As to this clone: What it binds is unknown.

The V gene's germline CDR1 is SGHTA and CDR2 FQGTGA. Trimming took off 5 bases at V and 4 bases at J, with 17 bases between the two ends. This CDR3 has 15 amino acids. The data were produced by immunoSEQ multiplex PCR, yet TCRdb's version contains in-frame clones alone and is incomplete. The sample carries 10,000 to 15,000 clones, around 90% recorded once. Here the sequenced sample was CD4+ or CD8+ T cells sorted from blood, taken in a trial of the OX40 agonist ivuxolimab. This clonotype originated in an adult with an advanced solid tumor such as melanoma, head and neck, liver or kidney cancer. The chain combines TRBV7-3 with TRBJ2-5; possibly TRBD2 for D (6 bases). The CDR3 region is CASSPNPGEAETQYF. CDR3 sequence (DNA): TGTGCCAGCAGCCCCAACCCCGGGGAGGCAGAGACCCAGTACTTC.